This T cell receptor beta chain was recorded in a study of OX40 agonist ivuxolimab in advanced cancers. The study, taken as a whole, reports: In the 0.1 to 3.0 mg/kg range, CD4+ and CD8+ blood T cells had expanded clonally by week 6.

This CDR3 region has 13 residues. Germline V gene data show CDR1 as GTSNPN and CDR2 as SVGIG (reference sequence). The germline V and J ends were trimmed by 2 bases and 4 bases, with 11 bases remaining between them. Data came from immunoSEQ multiplex PCR; TCRdb stores just in-frame clones and leaves some out. The table records 71,000 or so clones, around 80% of them present only once. Of note for this clone: What it recognizes is unknown.

V and J are TRBV30 and TRBJ1-2, with unresolved D. Material: CD4+ or CD8+ T cells sorted from blood, obtained in a trial of the OX40 agonist ivuxolimab. The TCR was taken from an adult with an advanced solid tumor such as melanoma, head and neck, liver or kidney cancer. CDR3 amino acids: CAWSQESGYGYTF. The CDR3 region has the DNA TGTGCCTGGAGTCAAGAGAGCGGCTATGGCTACACCTTC.